This T cell receptor (beta chain) was found in a study of Ad26.COV2.S vaccination and SARS-CoV-2 variants. Study-level information: Into the muscle, Ad26.COV2.S was dosed once or twice, 56 days apart. Points from the study as a whole: Placebo recipients and vaccine recipients were similar in non-spike TCR breadth.

As to this clone: The antigen is undetermined.

Treatment of the sample: approximately 18 received Ad26.COV2.S at low or high dose, single or two shots; roughly five received placebo; per-sample allocation not given. Sampling occurred on day 63 after the first vaccine or placebo injection. This CDR3 is built from 15 residues. The germline V gene has CDR1 MNHEY and CDR2 SVGEGT. V lost 7 bases and J lost 2; bases outside the gene matches: 8. Only in-frame clones appear in the TCRdb table, and some are missing; sequencing was by immunoSEQ multiplex PCR. The sample records roughly 700,000 clones, roughly nine tenths being singletons. The sequenced sample was peripheral blood, obtained in a trial of Ad26.COV2.S vaccine versus placebo. J is TRBJ2-5 and V is TRBV6-2 or TRBV6-3; 9 bases are a match to TRBD2. The origin of this receptor is a person between 18 and 60 years old who received the Ad26.COV2.S COVID-19 vaccine or a placebo. The CDR3 nucleotides read TGTGCCAGCAACCCGGGACTAGCTGGGCAAGAGACCCAGTACTTC. Encoded protein: CASNPGLAGQETQYF.